This T cell receptor (beta chain) stems from a study of cytomegalovirus exposure and HLA in healthy donors (dated by TCRdb to the late 2010s). A note on the overall study: An earlier analysis of approximately 550 of the donors reported approximately 300 Gb of sequence data and some 100 million unique TCR beta sequences from around 200 million T cells. In the later analysis, no new phenotypic data were used to find candidate immune exposures; instead, reliance was placed on TCR beta sequences and their occurrence across donors. In an earlier analysis of roughly 600 of the donors, high-throughput TCR beta sequencing was used to judge whether each TCR beta V gene segment behaved as functional or pseudogenic. The genetic ancestry cluster associated with self-reported Caucasian donors included over 65% of the approximately 430 genotyped donors. All discovery cohort repertoires had been generated on a single sequencing platform. HLA typing covered class I and class II loci at four-digit resolution. The number of donors typed differed by locus, with roughly 620-630 for A, B, C, DRB1 and DQB1, around 520 for DQA1, 600 to 610 for DPA1, and about 450 for DPB1. A later analysis re-analyzed previously published TCR beta repertoires from 650 to 800 donors and added high-resolution HLA genotyping to study TCR occurrence patterns. Among roughly 400 genotyped donors of the cohort, an average of approximately 240,000 unique TCR beta nucleotide sequences was sequenced per donor, of which 15% to 20% were non-productive. The study was designed to test whether signatures of past pathogen exposure could be identified by cataloging public T cell receptors. Four to six DR-DQ haplotypes were handled as single units for association and clustering, since linkage in the cohort was strong. Using immunosequencing, the study profiled T cell repertoires from some 670 subjects and related those repertoires to cytomegalovirus serostatus. High-throughput TCR immunosequencing, statistical association of individual TCRs with disease status, and machine learning were combined to predict cytomegalovirus infection status. Besides the first cohort of about 730 subjects, a separate validation cohort made up of 90 to 150 different subjects was used. Genome-wide SNP genotypes for about 60% of the 666 donors were used in a later genetic analysis, which treated that subset as a discovery cohort. An early release that covered approximately 600 HLA-typed donors contained approximately 300 gigabases of sequencing data and about 84 million unique TCR sequences. Alongside the repertoire data, information on donor age, sex, ethnicity and CMV serostatus was compiled. What the work shows at the level of the full study, not this receptor alone: At a false discovery rate of 0.05, a later analysis linked roughly 17,000 TCR beta sequences to specific HLA alleles. A further reported finding was that TCR beta sequences accurately predicted the HLA-A and HLA-B alleles for most subjects in the first cohort. HLA typing was unavailable for some donors at each locus, so association tests used only the typed subset. In the study, around 160 TCR beta chains were listed as associated with cytomegalovirus. An association between a missense DCLRE1C variant and V-gene and J-gene trimming of TCR beta chains was found in a later genetic analysis and replicated in an independent cohort. According to a later analysis, most CMV-associated TCR beta chains appeared to be HLA-restricted, and the HLA associations seemed to be driven largely by CMV exposure. Across donors, most TCR sequences were observed very rarely, whereas some public TCRs were present in many individuals. When HLA alleles, especially DR and DQ, strongly co-occurred, attributing TCR associations to individual alleles was difficult. Correlated functional status among segregating V segments might be attributable to linkage disequilibrium, but an unknown experimental factor could not be ruled out. The 87-base-pair reads could not distinguish some IMGT-functional V segments, including TRBV6-2 and TRBV6-3, so those segments were excluded. According to a later analysis, TCR association rates differed among HLA loci, with DRB1 alleles showing the most associated TCRs and HLA-C alleles showing the fewest. According to a later genetic analysis, donors in an Asian-associated ancestry cluster had fewer N-insertions in productive TCRs than the approximately 650-donor mean. CMV serostatus was the only immune exposure information available for the cohort. Only TCR beta chains were sequenced in this cohort, and the absence of alpha or paired-chain data limited detectable features. The earlier analysis of fewer than 750 of the donors excluded approximately 17 rarely observed V segments, including chromosome 9 orphons, because counts were too low. In vitro tests confirmed that a few of the cytomegalovirus-associated TCR beta chains recognize cytomegalovirus antigens. The classifier was reported to diagnose cytomegalovirus status with high specificity and sensitivity in both the original cohort and the validation cohort. A later analysis reported that several top co-occurrence clusters appeared linked to parvovirus B19, influenza, CMV and Epstein-Barr virus. A cluster of highly shared sequence variants was judged likely to represent a technical artifact of the sequencing pipeline. According to the authors, the approach could potentially be generalized to other disease states and immunological phenotypes. A later analysis found that HLA-associated TCR beta chains were more clonally expanded and had lower generation probabilities than equally common non-associated chains. Presence/absence analyses assumed roughly uniform sequencing depth across donors, an assumption that may not hold. In an earlier analysis of approximately 590 of the donors, most TCR beta V segments appeared in productive rearrangements about 87% or about 30% of the time, broadly matching IMGT annotations.

In total, around 600 healthy bone marrow donors made up the cohort. All cohort members were sampled while nominally healthy, although unrecorded immune exposures were likely present. The donor was CMV seropositive and was included in the group of about 290 seropositive cohort members. A peripheral blood sample was collected from each donor, and TCR beta sequencing was performed on peripheral blood mononuclear cells. The Qiagen DNeasy Blood Extraction Kit was used to extract genomic DNA from the blood cell samples. CDR1 SGHAT and CDR2 FQNNGV were looked up in the germline V gene. Measured from the cysteine to the phenylalanine, the CDR3 is 14 residues long. Left in the record is the CDR3 DNA by itself, 42 bases read in frame from the first base. Trimming accounts for 3 bases at V and 4 bases at J, while the number of junction bases matched to no gene is 6. A remark on this clone: Its cognate antigen has yet to be identified. Base-call qualities are not available, and no considerably larger clone is one nucleotide away.

Libraries were prepared through the immunoSEQ multiplex PCR assay. A mixture of 60 forward primers for TCR Vbeta segments and 13 reverse primers for TCR Jbeta segments was used in the multiplex PCR. A multiplex PCR assay on genomic DNA amplified the CDR3 region of rearranged TCR beta genes. The Illumina HiSeq System was used to sequence the amplified TCR beta libraries as 87-base-pair reads. The paper's processing steps were these. A later analysis counted around 72 million unique TCR beta chains across the 650 to 700 repertoires, and around 9.9 million of these chains were shared by at least two donors. To remove PCR and sequencing errors, raw reads were error-corrected and collapsed into unique sequences using a nearest-neighbor algorithm that merged closely related sequences. Alignment of CDR3 sequences to IMGT reference sequences was used to assign V, D and J gene segments. For a sequence to be retained, a match of at least six nucleotides to both a V gene segment and a J gene segment was required. A rearrangement was called productive if the CDR3 had no stop codons and remained in frame with V and J, and every other rearrangement was called non-productive. Following IMGT convention, CDR3 was defined as the stretch from the second conserved V-encoded cysteine to the conserved J-encoded phenylalanine. The earlier analysis of about 620 of the donors excluded sequences that lacked an unambiguous match to a single V gene segment. An earlier analysis of fewer than 750 of the donors called V segments functional above 56.7% productive rearrangements and segregating when the between-donor standard deviation exceeded 5%. A statistical classification framework was built for diagnosing cytomegalovirus status from the catalog of TCR beta chain sequences. A later analysis assigned V and J genes by comparing TCR nucleotide sequences with IMGT/GENE-DB human TR gene sequences. The TCRdist pipeline was used in a later analysis to assign CDR3 sequences and most-parsimonious VDJ recombination scenarios. In a later analysis, each TCR beta chain was defined by its CDR3 amino acid sequence together with its V-gene family, and reads lacking a unique V-gene family were excluded. To address suspected cross-contamination and a sequencing artifact, a later analysis removed approximately 600 highly shared, low-generation-probability nucleotide sequences. In a later analysis, a clonal expansion index for each public chain was calculated from normalized within-repertoire ranks of inferred template counts. Generation probabilities in a later analysis came from a VDJ recombination model fitted to out-of-frame rearrangements, and those results were checked against IGoR. A later analysis scored TCR-TCR, TCR-HLA and TCR-CMV co-occurrence with hypergeometric tests, applying a repertoire-size bias correction to TCR pairs. To estimate false discovery rates, a later analysis permuted the HLA or CMV assignments 20 times. In a later analysis, co-occurring TCRs were grouped using DBSCAN, and TCRdist sequence similarity was added for clustering within HLA-allele-positive subsets. For co-occurrence clustering, repertoires with fewer than 30,000 or more than 120,000 public chains were excluded, along with four or five repertoires with anomalous nucleotide sharing. TCRdb took over this immuneACCESS table, retaining in-frame rearrangements with V and J assigned. Such tables are incomplete; in checked studies, under half of the missing clones stem from an unresolved V gene, and the remainder is unexplained. The V and J calls and clone size come from that table; D and trimming were worked out from the DNA. This sample is represented by about 170,000 clones; roughly 79% of them were singletons. The biggest ten clones account for 6.3% of the sample.

The sample taken for sequencing was PBMCs. The V and J segments used are TRBV11-2 and TRBJ2-7, with TRBD2 identical over 7 junction bases. This receptor was taken from a man aged 35-49 years in good health and CMV-seropositive. The DNA sequence is as follows: TGTGCCAGCAGCTTTAGGACTAGGGAGTACGAGCAGTACTTC. It is translated as CASSFRTREYEQYF.